The clone carrying this T cell receptor (beta chain) was recorded a few times. The antigen is not known. Template switching added a universal primer binding site, and final cDNA carried unique molecular identifiers. One entry per CDR3 protein, called by TCRdb with MiXCR from the 5' RACE reads. The data hold about 530,000 distinct CDR3 sequences, with approximately 20% observed a single time. This sample stems from a study of identical twins. Regarding the study as a whole: Cord blood beta clonotypes that were abundant carried fewer insertions, and memory repertoires showed no such trend. The study drew conclusions from cross-sectional statistical analysis, not from following the same donors.

The data also belong to a second study, concerning yellow fever vaccine responses in identical twins. That work states: Twins reportedly mounted vaccine T cell responses that seemed partly convergent, partly personalized.

Specimen: CD4+ T cells sorted from blood. This sequence originates from a young woman in good health.

The CDR3 here is CASSIKRDTQYF. In DNA form, the CDR3 reads TGTGCCAGCAGTATTAAGAGAGATACGCAGTATTTT. This rearrangement joins TRBV27 to TRBJ2-3; D is undetermined. Deletions cut 5 bases from V and 5 bases from J, with 8 bases between. This CDR3 spans 12 amino acids. Germline CDR1 reads MNHEY; CDR2 reads SMNVEV (reference sequence).